The 16 T cell receptor beta chains reported below all come from one sample, sequenced in a study of cytomegalovirus exposure and HLA in healthy donors. A multiplex PCR was run with 60 Vbeta primers and 13 Jbeta primers. Assay: immunoSEQ multiplex PCR; the TCRdb copy retains only in-frame clones and omits some. The data contain hundreds of thousands of clones, around four fifths of them singletons. Specimen: PBMCs. The origin of the receptors is a boy aged 2-9 years in good health and CMV-seronegative.

The CDR3 region is CASKLVAGNTEAFF. In DNA, the CDR3 is TGTGCCAGTAAGTTGGTTGCGGGGAACACTGAAGCTTTCTTT. V and J are TRBV19 and TRBJ1-1, with D hard to call. The CDR3 extends over 14 amino acids. Deletions cut 7 bases from V and 1 base from J, with 13 bases between. Germline V CDR1 and CDR2: LNHDA, SQIVND (reference sequence).

V gene TRBV6-1 combines with J gene TRBJ1-2; D might be TRBD1 (6 bases). The germline V gene has CDR1 MNHNS and CDR2 SASEGT. This CDR3 has 13 residues. Between the trimmed V and J ends, which lost 11 bases and 6 bases, there was a span of 19 bases. The CDR3 nucleotides are TGTGCCGTGAGTCGAGTCAGGGGCGATGGCTACACCTTC. Its translation is CAVSRVRGDGYTF.

The chain employs TRBV7-9 and TRBJ2-3; D unclear. Germline V gives CDR1 SEHNR, CDR2 FQNEAQ (reference sequence). The CDR3 spans 16 residues. Trimming removed 0 bases from V and 5 bases from J, with 15 bases in between. In nucleotides, the CDR3 is TGTGCCAGCAGCTTAGCCTCTGTCAAACCGGGAGATACGCAGTATTTT. Protein: CASSLASVKPGDTQYF.

The J gene is TRBJ1-2, the V gene TRBV19; the match to TRBD1 covers 8 bases. The CDR3 is 16 amino acids. With 3 bases clipped from V and 0 bases from J, the junction kept 6 bases outside the gene matches. Germline-derived CDR1 and CDR2 are LNHDA and SQIVND (reference sequence). CDR3 DNA: TGTGCCAGTAGTATTAAGGGGACAGGAGCTAACTATGGCTACACCTTC. Its translation: CASSIKGTGANYGYTF.

The chain employs TRBV19 and TRBJ2-3; 11 bases match TRBD2. Germline V gene sequence: CDR1 LNHDA, CDR2 SQIVND (reference sequence). The CDR3 sequence is 15 residues long. The V segment lost 3 bases and the J segment 2 bases; nucleotides outside the gene matches: 1. The CDR3 loop is CASSMGLAVTDTQYF. As DNA, the CDR3 is TGTGCCAGTAGTATGGGACTAGCGGTCACAGATACGCAGTATTTT.

CDR3 coding DNA: TGTGCCAGCCGACCACTAGCGGGAGGAGTTGGTACGCAGTATTTT. It is translated as CASRPLAGGVGTQYF. J is TRBJ2-3 and V is TRBV14; TRBD2 matches 12 bases. The CDR3 consists of 15 residues. V lost 8 bases, J lost 8 bases, and 11 bases stayed unmatched. Germline V CDR1 and CDR2: SGHDN, FVKESK.

J is TRBJ1-4 and V is TRBV28; D gene unclear. The CDR3 extends over 14 amino acids. The germline gives CDR1 MDHEN, CDR2 SYDVKM. V dropped 3 bases and J dropped 5 bases, with 10 bases sitting between them. CDR3 nucleotide sequence: TGTGCCAGCAGTTTCGTGGCAGGCAATGAAAAACTGTTTTTT. Its protein is CASSFVAGNEKLFF.

This clone was observed once. This rearrangement joins TRBV2 to TRBJ2-3, with 9 bases identical to TRBD2. CDR3 length: 15 amino acids. Germline V CDR1 and CDR2: SNHLY, FYNNEI. The V gene end was trimmed by 5 bases and the J gene end by 2 bases; junction bases not matched to a gene: 5. The CDR3 reads CASSIAGAVTDTQYF. In DNA, the CDR3 is TGTGCCAGCAGTATAGCGGGGGCCGTCACAGATACGCAGTATTTT.

This chain connects TRBV11-3 to TRBJ2-1, with TRBD2 matching 8 bases. CDR3 length: 15 residues. Germline V lookup: CDR1 SGHNT, CDR2 YENEEA. V was pared by 5 bases and J by 8 bases, with 11 bases of the junction left unmatched. Written as DNA, the CDR3 is TGTGCCAGCAGCCTCCGGGAGGGGGTTTTTGATGAGCAGTTCTTC. Amino acid sequence: CASSLREGVFDEQFF.

The chain employs TRBV7-8 and TRBJ1-5, with a tentative D call TRBD1 (5 bases). V shed 3 bases and J shed 11 bases, with 11 bases lying between them. Germline CDR1 is SGHVS and CDR2 is FQNEAQ. The CDR3 length is 12 residues. CDR3 loop: CASSLGGGAQHF. The CDR3 coding sequence is TGTGCCAGCAGCTTGGGGGGTGGGGCCCAGCATTTT. Drawing the rest from reference TRBV7-8 and TRBJ1-5, the complete variable domain is GAGVSQSPRYKVAKRGQDVALRCDPISGHVSLFWYQQALGQGPEFLTYFQNEAQLDKSGLPSDRFFAERPEGSVSTLKIQRTQQEDSAVYLCASSLGGGAQHFGDGTRLSIL.

The gene calls are TRBV30 and TRBJ2-7; 8 positions agree with TRBD1. In germline, CDR1 is GTSNPN, CDR2 SVGIG (reference sequence). J was trimmed by 5 bases and V by 5 bases; bases with no gene match: 5. This CDR3 has 12 residues. CDR3 residues: CAWHRGLNEQYF. CDR3 sequence (DNA): TGTGCCTGGCACAGGGGGTTGAACGAGCAGTACTTC.

This chain connects TRBV2 to TRBJ2-5, with D uncertain. Germline lookup yields CDR1 SNHLY and CDR2 FYNNEI. The CDR3 runs 13 residues. Trimming left V 4 bases short and J 5 bases short, with 11 bases between. CDR3 sequence reads: CASSGASEETQYF. The CDR3, as DNA: TGTGCCAGCAGTGGGGCCTCAGAGGAGACCCAGTACTTC.

CDR3 amino acids: CSVEEGAPYGYTF. Written as DNA, the CDR3 is TGCAGCGTTGAAGAAGGGGCGCCCTATGGCTACACCTTC. The J gene is TRBJ1-2, the V gene TRBV29-1; D is perhaps TRBD1 (5 bases). The CDR3 contains 13 residues. V gave up 0 bases and J gave up 4 bases, with 9 bases separating them. Germline CDR1 and CDR2: SQVTM and ANQGSEA.

This chain joins TRBV6-5 and TRBJ2-1; the match to TRBD2 covers 9 bases. The length of the CDR3 is 16 residues. V lost 4 bases, J lost 8 bases, and 12 bases stayed unmatched. The germline V gene has CDR1 MNHEY and CDR2 SVGAGI. CDR3 bases: TGTGCCAGCAGTTCCCATGGGGCGAGACTAGCGGATGAGCAGTTCTTC. Encoded protein: CASSSHGARLADEQFF.

The sample holds a few counts of this clone. The chain links TRBV7-9 to TRBJ1-1; the D is unclear. The CDR3 loop spans 14 amino acids. CDR1 is SEHNR and CDR2 is FQNEAQ in the germline V gene (reference sequence). V was pared by 5 bases and J by 1 base, with 11 bases between. The CDR3 nucleotides are TGTGCCAGCAGCGGCCGGGAACCGAACACTGAAGCTTTCTTT. Amino acid sequence: CASSGREPNTEAFF.

The chain couples TRBV30 to TRBJ2-5; D possibly corresponds to TRBD2 (6 bases). Germline V CDR1 and CDR2: GTSNPN, SVGIG (reference sequence). The V and J ends lost 2 bases and 5 bases respectively, with 12 bases between them. The CDR3 has 13 residues. The chain's CDR3 is CAWSRGGGETQYF. The DNA of the CDR3 is TGTGCCTGGAGTAGGGGAGGAGGGGAGACCCAGTACTTC.